These 15 T cell receptor beta chains share one sample of origin, sequenced in a study of cytotoxic CD8 clonotypes in ibrutinib-treated CLL. Sequenced by immunoSEQ multiplex PCR; TCRdb stores in-frame clones only, minus some. The table records more than 85,000 clones, approximately 78% of them present only once. This specimen consisted of PBMCs, obtained after 12 months of ibrutinib treatment. The receptors here all came from a human donor with chronic lymphocytic leukemia.

The CDR3 region is CASSGLLAGGPSYNEQFF. CDR3 DNA sequence: TGTGCCAGCAGTGGTTTGCTAGCGGGGGGCCCTTCCTACAATGAGCAGTTCTTC. This sequence joins TRBV2 and TRBJ2-1; 11 nucleotides align to TRBD2. There are 18 residues in the CDR3. Per germline, CDR1 SNHLY and CDR2 FYNNEI. V dropped 4 bases and J dropped 1; count of bases not matched to a gene: 9. Full variable domain (outside the CDR3, taken from reference TRBV2 and TRBJ2-1): EPEVTQTPSHQVTQMGQEVILRCVPISNHLYFYWYRQILGQKVEFLVSFYNNEISEKSEIFDDQFSVERPDGSNFTLKIRSTKLEDSAMYFCASSGLLAGGPSYNEQFFGPGTRLTVL.

The table lists this clone with a few counts. The CDR3, as DNA: TGTGCCAGCAGCCCCGGACATACTATTAACTATGGCTACACCTTC. Amino acid sequence: CASSPGHTINYGYTF. The chain links TRBV5-6 to TRBJ1-2, with D possibly TRBD1 on 5 matching bases. Trimming took 4 bases from V and 1 from J, leaving 14 bases between them. The germline CDR1 and CDR2 sequences are SGHDT and YYEEEE. The length of the CDR3 is 15 residues.

V is TRBV29-1 and J is TRBJ1-6; no reliable D call. The CDR3 has 14 amino acids. Germline V gene sequence: CDR1 SQVTM, CDR2 ANQGSEA. Trimming cost V 6 bases and J 10 bases, with 19 bases left between them. The DNA for the CDR3 is TGCAGCGTCATGTTTTTTAGAATTGTCTCACCCCTCCACTTT. Encoded protein: CSVMFFRIVSPLHF. Drawing the rest from reference TRBV29-1 and TRBJ1-6, the complete variable domain is SAVISQKPSRDICQRGTSLTIQCQVDSQVTMMFWYRQQPGQSLTLIATANQGSEATYESGFVIDKFPISRPNLTFSTLTVSNMSPEDSSIYLCSVMFFRIVSPLHFGNGTRLTVT.

This clone was seen a single time. This chain uses TRBV9 with TRBJ2-5; D remains unclear. CDR1 SGDLS and CDR2 YYNGEE come from the germline V gene. Trimming took 0 bases from V and 4 from J, leaving 4 bases between them. The CDR3 length is 12 residues. The CDR3 protein is CASSVGRETQYF. The CDR3 region has the DNA TGTGCCAGCAGCGTAGGGAGAGAGACCCAGTACTTC. Looking up the rest from reference TRBV9 and TRBJ2-5 gives the full variable domain: DSGVTQTPKHLITATGQRVTLRCSPRSGDLSVYWYQQSLDQGLQFLIQYYNGEERAKGNILERFSAQQFPDLHSELNLSSLELGDSALYFCASSVGRETQYFGPGTRLLVL.

This chain links TRBV15 with TRBJ1-1; D gene unclear. V lost 5 bases, J lost 1 base, and 8 bases lay in between. CDR3 size: 13 residues. CDR1 LNHNV and CDR2 YYDKDF come from the germline V gene (reference sequence). In nucleotides, the CDR3 is TGTGCCACCAGCCACGTACAGAACACTGAAGCTTTCTTT. Translating gives CATSHVQNTEAFF.

CDR3 residues: CASSLPGQGGIGNTIYF. The CDR3 DNA reads as TGTGCCAGCAGCCTACCCGGACAGGGGGGCATCGGAAACACCATATATTTT. J is TRBJ1-3 and V is TRBV11-2; 10 bases align to TRBD1. The CDR3 runs to 17 residues. CDR1 is SGHAT and CDR2 is FQNNGV in the germline V gene. Trimming at V came to 5 bases and at J to 4 bases, leaving 11 bases not matched to a gene.

This chain connects TRBV7-3 to TRBJ2-1; the match to TRBD2 covers 11 bases. This CDR3 is built from 15 residues. Germline loops: CDR1 SGHTA, CDR2 FQGTGA. V shed 3 bases, J shed 3 bases, and the junction held 1 base outside the gene matches. For the CDR3, the DNA is TGTGCCAGCAGCTTTAGCGGGGGGGACTACAATGAGCAGTTCTTC. Protein product: CASSFSGGDYNEQFF. The variable domain in full, with the rest retrieved from reference TRBV7-3 and TRBJ2-1, is GAGVSQTPSNKVTEKGKYVELRCDPISGHTALYWYRQSLGQGPEFLIYFQGTGAADDSGLPNDRFFAVRPEGSVSTLKIQRTERGDSAVYLCASSFSGGDYNEQFFGPGTRLTVL.

The V call is TRBV30, the J call TRBJ1-1; D is unclear. In germline, CDR1 is GTSNPN, CDR2 SVGIG (reference sequence). V shed 3 bases and J shed 8 bases, with 10 bases lying between them. The CDR3 sequence is 11 residues long. The CDR3, as DNA: TGTGCCTGGAGCACCTTCACCGAAGCTTTCTTT. Its protein is CAWSTFTEAFF.

Here the CDR3 reads CASSIDRVTGRHTEAFF. In DNA, the CDR3 is TGTGCCAGTAGTATAGATAGAGTCACAGGACGCCACACTGAAGCTTTCTTT. The gene calls are TRBV19 and TRBJ1-1, with D possibly being TRBD1 (5 bases). Germline lookup yields CDR1 LNHDA and CDR2 SQIVND (reference sequence). Trimming stripped 0 bases from V and 3 bases from J, with 17 bases between. The CDR3 consists of 17 residues.

This clone has more than one count but fewer than ten. V and J are TRBV7-9 and TRBJ2-5; D remains ambiguous. Trimming left V 2 bases short and J 2 bases short, with 6 bases between. This CDR3 spans 13 amino acids. Germline V gives CDR1 SEHNR, CDR2 FQNEAQ (reference sequence). CDR3 DNA sequence: TGTGCCAGCAGCTTACAAAAACAAGAGACCCAGTACTTC. Translation: CASSLQKQETQYF. The whole variable domain, filled in from reference TRBV7-9 and TRBJ2-5, reads DTGVSQNPRHKITKRGQNVTFRCDPISEHNRLYWYRQTLGQGPEFLTYFQNEAQLEKSRLLSDRFSAERPKGSFSTLEIQRTEQGDSAMYLCASSLQKQETQYFGPGTRLLVL.

The chain joins TRBV18 to TRBJ2-5; D unresolved. In germline, CDR1 is KGHSH, CDR2 LQKENI. This CDR3 region has 11 residues. Trimming took off 3 bases at V and 6 bases at J, with 5 bases between the two ends. The CDR3 sequence: CASSPSQTQYF. Here the CDR3 DNA reads TGTGCCAGCTCACCCAGCCAGACCCAGTACTTC.

The CDR3 DNA follows: TGTGCCAGCAGCCGTGGTATAGGGGCTAAGATGTCACAAGATACGCAGTATTTT. It codes for CASSRGIGAKMSQDTQYF. The chain combines TRBV11-3 with TRBJ2-3, with a possible D match to TRBD1 (5 bases). The CDR3 consists of 18 residues. Trimming took 5 bases from V and 5 from J, leaving 26 bases between them. CDR1 is SGHNT, CDR2 YENEEA, per germline. Full variable domain (missing parts from reference TRBV11-3 and TRBJ2-3): EAGVVQSPRYKIIEKKQPVAFWCNPISGHNTLYWYLQNLGQGPELLIRYENEEAVDDSQLPKDRFSAERLKGVDSTLKIQPAELGDSAVYLCASSRGIGAKMSQDTQYFGPGTRLTVL.

V usage is TRBV27 and J usage is TRBJ2-7, with D hard to call. The CDR3 spans 13 residues. The V and J ends lost 5 bases and 0 bases respectively, with 8 bases between them. Looked up from germline, CDR1 is MNHEY and CDR2 is SMNVEV (reference sequence). The CDR3 DNA is TGTGCCAGCAGTCCCTTGGGCTCCTACGAGCAGTACTTC. As protein: CASSPLGSYEQYF.

This clone was observed once. V and J are TRBV29-1 and TRBJ2-6, with 11 bases identical to TRBD1. V trimming: 6 bases; J trimming: 0 bases; junction bases outside the gene matches: 10. The CDR3 extends over 18 amino acids. CDR1 is SQVTM and CDR2 is ANQGSEA in the germline V gene. CDR3 residues: CSVRASGTGGSGANVLTF. Here the CDR3 DNA reads TGCAGCGTAAGAGCCTCCGGGACAGGGGGCTCTGGGGCCAACGTCCTGACTTTC.

V gene TRBV18 combines with J gene TRBJ2-3; D gene unclear. Germline V gives CDR1 KGHSH, CDR2 LQKENI. The CDR3 sequence is 13 residues long. Trimming pared 5 bases from V and 5 bases from J, leaving 11 bases between. The CDR3 DNA reads as TGTGCCAGCTCAACCACCCAGTTAGATACGCAGTATTTT. As protein: CASSTTQLDTQYF.